The present entry profiles one T cell receptor (beta chain) with its context. Its antigen is unknown. The entry originates in a study of cytomegalovirus exposure and HLA in healthy donors. Study details: Among the 398 donors who were genotyped, around 77% fell in the genetic ancestry cluster that is associated with self-reported Caucasian donors.

60 Vbeta and 13 Jbeta primers were used in PCR. Repertoires were generated with immunoSEQ multiplex PCR, while TCRdb's copy carries only in-frame clones and drops some. Here the sample spans some 120,000 clones, 82% being singletons. General study results and limits: Some public TCRs appeared in many individuals, while most sequences were rare.

Trimming cost V 7 bases and J 7 bases; bases outside gene matches: 7. This CDR3 region has 14 residues. Germline V CDR1 and CDR2: SGHAT, FQNNGV. This sequence joins TRBV11-2 and TRBJ2-7; 13 bases fit TRBD2. What was sequenced was PBMCs. This clonotype was obtained from a male donor in good health and CMV-seropositive. CDR3 bases: TGTGCCAGCAAACTAGCGGGAGGGCCGGGGGAGCAGTACTTC. Its protein is CASKLAGGPGEQYF.